The source of this T cell receptor beta chain is a study of control samples from healthy donors and cancer patients. After removal of 3 bases from V and 6 bases from J, the junction contained 6 bases not matched to a gene. The CDR3 runs to 15 residues. Germline CDR1 KGHDR, CDR2 SFDVKD. Generated by immunoSEQ multiplex PCR, the TCRdb table keeps only in-frame clones and is missing some. The sample has approximately 100,000 clones, around nine tenths seen once. Material: blood. The source of this sequence is a man aged 25 to 40 in good health. J is TRBJ1-4 and V is TRBV24-1; 7 bases fit TRBD1. The chain's CDR3 is CATSDAGTADEKLFF. DNA of the CDR3: TGTGCCACCAGTGATGCTGGGACAGCTGATGAAAAACTGTTTTTT.